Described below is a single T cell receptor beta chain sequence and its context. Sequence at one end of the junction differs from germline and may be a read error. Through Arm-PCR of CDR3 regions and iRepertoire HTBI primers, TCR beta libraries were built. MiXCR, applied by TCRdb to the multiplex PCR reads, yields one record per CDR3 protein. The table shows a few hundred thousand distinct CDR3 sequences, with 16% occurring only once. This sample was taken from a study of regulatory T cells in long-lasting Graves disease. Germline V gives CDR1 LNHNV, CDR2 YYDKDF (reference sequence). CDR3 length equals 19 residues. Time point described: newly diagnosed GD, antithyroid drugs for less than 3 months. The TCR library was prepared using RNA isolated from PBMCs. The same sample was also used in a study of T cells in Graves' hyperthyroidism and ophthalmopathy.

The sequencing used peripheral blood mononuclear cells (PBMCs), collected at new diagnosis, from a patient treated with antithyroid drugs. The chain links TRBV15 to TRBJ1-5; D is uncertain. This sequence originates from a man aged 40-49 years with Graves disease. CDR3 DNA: TGTGCCACCAGCAGAGACGACACCTTCGCAGATTATAGCAATCAGCCCCGGCATTTT. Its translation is CATSRDDTFADYSNQPRHF.